Below, 18 T cell receptor beta chains from the same sample are listed, as sequenced in a study of blood T cell repertoires in COVID-19 (dated by TCRdb to about 2020). Library generation was performed with the immunoSEQ multiplex PCR assay. TCRdb carries this immuneACCESS record with in-frame sequences only. Its versions omit some clonotypes, under half of them owing to an unresolved V gene in the studies checked, with the rest unexplained. This sample comprises about 100,000 clones, about 89% of them detected only once. 2.1% of the sample is taken by the ten largest. The sequenced sample was peripheral blood. Receptors were obtained from a middle-aged man with active COVID-19.

V gene TRBV3-1 (or the pseudogene TRBV3-2) combines with J gene TRBJ2-5; D is perhaps TRBD2 (6 bases). This CDR3 spans 14 amino acids. V was cut by 0 bases and J by 5 bases, with 10 bases left in between. Germline V gene lookup returns CDR1 LGHDT and CDR2 YNNKEL (reference sequence). CDR3 bases: TGTGCCAGCAGCCAAGATTCCAGCGGGGAGACCCAGTACTTC. Residues: CASSQDSSGETQYF.

The rearrangement uses TRBV19 and TRBJ1-6, with TRBD1 matching over 7 bases. V lost 3 bases to trimming and J lost 7 bases; unmatched junction nucleotides: 6. This CDR3 is 15 amino acids long. Germline values: CDR1 LNHDA, CDR2 SQIVND (reference sequence). The CDR3 nucleotides are TGTGCCAGTAGTATTGCGGGACAGTTAAATTCACCCCTCCACTTT. This gives the protein CASSIAGQLNSPLHF.

The chain couples TRBV11-2 to TRBJ1-1; D is ambiguous. This CDR3 contains 14 residues. Looked up from germline, CDR1 is SGHAT and CDR2 is FQNNGV. V lost 1 base to trimming and J lost 1 base, with 7 bases between them. CDR3 protein: CASSLADSNTEAFF. CDR3 bases: TGTGCCAGCAGCTTAGCCGACTCGAACACTGAAGCTTTCTTT.

CDR3 coding DNA: TGTGCCAGCAGTGAAGACTTTAGCAATCAGCCCCAGCATTTT. Its translation is CASSEDFSNQPQHF. This chain connects TRBV6-1 to TRBJ1-5; D remains unclear. This CDR3 comprises 14 residues. The V end lost 1 base, the J end lost 0 bases, and 4 bases lay between the germline ends. Per the germline V gene, CDR1 is MNHNS and CDR2 is SASEGT.

The chain recombines TRBV5-6 with TRBJ1-3; D might be TRBD1 (6 bases). V was shortened by 1 base and J by 7 bases, with 18 bases between the two germline ends. Germline V lookup: CDR1 SGHDT, CDR2 YYEEEE. The CDR3 extends over 16 amino acids. Here the CDR3 reads CASSLFGRGNWNTIYF. The CDR3 DNA follows: TGTGCCAGCAGCTTGTTCGGCAGGGGTAATTGGAACACCATATATTTT.

The chain's CDR3 is CASRTTGASYEQYF. The CDR3 coding sequence is TGTGCCAGCAGAACGACAGGGGCCTCCTACGAGCAGTACTTC. The chain is built from TRBV2 and TRBJ2-7; TRBD1 agrees at 8 bases. This CDR3 spans 14 amino acids. Germline V gives CDR1 SNHLY, CDR2 FYNNEI. With V trimmed by 6 bases and J by 0 bases, 4 bases remained unmatched.

The V and J genes are TRBV28 and TRBJ2-5, with TRBD2 matching over 8 bases. V lost 5 bases, J lost 5 bases, and 7 bases stayed unmatched. Germline CDR1 is MDHEN and CDR2 is SYDVKM. This CDR3 region has 14 residues. The CDR3 DNA reads as TGTGCCAGCAGTACGACTAGCGTCGGGGAGACCCAGTACTTC. It encodes CASSTTSVGETQYF.

The chain couples TRBV7-9 to TRBJ2-2; D is ambiguous. The V and J ends lost 5 bases and 6 bases respectively, with 7 bases between them. CDR1 is SEHNR, CDR2 FQNEAQ, per germline (reference sequence). The CDR3 length is 12 residues. The CDR3 DNA sequence: TGTGCCAGCAGCCCTACCCCCGGGGAGCTGTTTTTT. This encodes CASSPTPGELFF. The whole variable domain, filled in from reference TRBV7-9 and TRBJ2-2, reads DTGVSQNPRHKITKRGQNVTFRCDPISEHNRLYWYRQTLGQGPEFLTYFQNEAQLEKSRLLSDRFSAERPKGSFSTLEIQRTEQGDSAMYLCASSPTPGELFFGEGSRLTVL.

The genes are TRBV2 and TRBJ1-2; 11 positions agree with TRBD1. The trim removed 4 bases at V and 7 bases at J, leaving 8 bases unmatched. The CDR3 has 15 amino acids. The V gene's germline CDR1 is SNHLY and CDR2 FYNNEI. This CDR3 reads CASSGTGGGLGGYTF. The CDR3 DNA follows: TGTGCCAGCAGTGGGACAGGGGGCGGGTTAGGTGGCTACACCTTC.

In this sample, this clone turned up once. This chain joins TRBV18 and TRBJ1-1; 9 bases line up with TRBD1. The junction had 7 bases not matched to a gene; V was cut back by 4 bases and J by 1 base. CDR3 length: 16 residues. CDR1 KGHSH and CDR2 LQKENI come from the germline V gene. CDR3 protein: CASSQGQGLSNTEAFF. DNA of the CDR3: TGTGCCAGCTCACAAGGACAGGGGTTATCGAACACTGAAGCTTTCTTT. The entire variable domain, with the rest obtained from reference TRBV18 and TRBJ1-1, is as follows: NAGVMQNPRHLVRRRGQEARLRCSPMKGHSHVYWYRQLPEEGLKFMVYLQKENIIDESGMPKERFSAEFPKEGPSILRIQQVVRGDSAAYFCASSQGQGLSNTEAFFGQGTRLTVV.

The rearrangement joins TRBV6-5 to TRBJ1-5; TRBD1 might be the D (5 bases). Germline values: CDR1 MNHEY, CDR2 SVGAGI. This CDR3 is built from 13 residues. Trimming took off 6 bases at V and 4 bases at J, with 10 bases between the two ends. The CDR3 nucleotides read TGTGCCAGCAGCGTGACAGAGAATCAGCCCCAGCATTTT. Translated, it gives CASSVTENQPQHF.

The chain has TRBV12-3 or TRBV12-4 and TRBJ2-2; D remains ambiguous. V lost 3 bases, J lost 6 bases, and 2 bases lay in between. The CDR3 is 11 residues long. The CDR3 sequence is CASSFSGELFF. CDR3 DNA sequence: TGTGCCAGCAGTTTCTCCGGGGAGCTGTTTTTT.

The rearrangement links TRBV4-1 to TRBJ2-5; D is perhaps TRBD2 (5 bases). Trimming shortened V by 4 bases and J by 5 bases, and 11 bases separated the two germline ends. CDR1 and CDR2 from the germline V gene are MGHRA and YSYEKL. The CDR3 is made up of 13 amino acids. The CDR3 here is CASSRASKETQYF. CDR3 sequence (DNA): TGCGCCAGCAGCCGAGCTAGCAAGGAGACCCAGTACTTC.

This clone was counted only a few times. This chain uses TRBV2 with TRBJ1-2; D unclear. Germline CDR1 and CDR2: SNHLY and FYNNEI. V lost 2 bases to trimming and J lost 4 bases, with 8 bases between them. CDR3 length: 13 residues. In DNA, the CDR3 is TGTGCCAGCAGTGAAATAACTGGCTATGGCTACACCTTC. Translation: CASSEITGYGYTF.

The CDR3 coding sequence is TGTGCCAGCAGATCGGGACAGGGTGGGGACGAAAAACTGTTTTTT. Translation gives CASRSGQGGDEKLFF. The chain carries TRBV7-9 and TRBJ1-4; 9 nucleotides line up with TRBD1. Looked up from germline, CDR1 is SEHNR and CDR2 is FQNEAQ (reference sequence). The CDR3 is 15 amino acids. V shed 6 bases, J shed 8 bases, and the junction held 10 bases outside the gene matches.

This clone was recorded only once. V usage is TRBV6-6 and J usage is TRBJ1-3; the D gene is possibly TRBD1 (5 bases). Germline V gene lookup returns CDR1 MNHNY and CDR2 SVGAGI (reference sequence). The CDR3 runs 15 residues. Trimming stripped 2 bases from V and 2 bases from J, with 10 bases between. CDR3 sequence: CASSYVQGAGNTIYF. The CDR3 DNA reads as TGTGCCAGCAGTTACGTTCAGGGCGCTGGAAACACCATATATTTT.

This clone came up once. The genes are TRBV11-2 and TRBJ1-6; no definite D call. The length of the CDR3 is 13 residues. Per germline, CDR1 SGHAT and CDR2 FQNNGV. Trimming stripped 3 bases from V and 15 bases from J, with 15 bases between. CDR3: CASSFTPSEFLHF. The CDR3 coding sequence is TGTGCCAGCAGCTTTACTCCATCCGAGTTCCTCCACTTT.

The chain links TRBV7-8 to TRBJ2-2, with TRBD1 as a possible D gene (6 bases). There are 13 residues in the CDR3. Trimming pared 6 bases from V and 9 bases from J, leaving 14 bases between. Germline CDR1 SGHVS, CDR2 FQNEAQ. The CDR3 protein is CASSPTGTRELFF. The DNA for the CDR3 is TGTGCCAGCAGTCCCACAGGGACCCGGGAGCTGTTTTTT.